The source of this TCR beta chain is a study of prognosis after radiotherapy for stage I lung cancer. Study-wide results and limits: Lower Shannon entropy after stereotactic body radiation therapy was observed in patients who went on to develop distant metastases. It was not determined whether the expanded TCR clones were tumor-specific.

This clonotype was detected only a few times. Its antigen is not known. Starting from genomic DNA, TCR beta CDR3 was amplified through two-round multiplex PCR. The first PCR round targeted every TRBV and TRBJ gene with specific primers. The authors ran second-round PCR with universal primers. TCRdb passed the multiplex PCR reads through MiXCR, listing each CDR3 protein once. The repertoire consists of about 25,000 distinct CDR3 sequences, with roughly two fifths occurring once and the leading ten covering 20% to 25%. Source: PBMCs, taken before or after stereotactic body radiation therapy (not recorded which). This sequence originates from a donor of 50 years or more with non-small cell lung cancer.

CDR3 in amino acids: CAISEGQGRNYGYTF. The CDR3 DNA follows: TGTGCCATCAGTGAGGGACAGGGTCGGAACTATGGCTACACCTTC. The chain has TRBV10-3 and TRBJ1-2; 8 positions match TRBD1. Germline V gene lookup returns CDR1 ENHRY and CDR2 SYGVKD. V lost 2 bases and J lost 2; bases outside the gene matches: 4. The CDR3 extends over 15 amino acids.